Below, 10 T cell receptor beta chains from the same sample are listed, as sequenced in a study of blood T cell repertoires in COVID-19. The assay was immunoSEQ multiplex PCR, and TCRdb's table has in-frame clones only and misses some. This repertoire shows tens of thousands of clones, approximately 80% found once; its top ten account for roughly 10%. The sample consisted of peripheral blood. The receptor source for this set is a woman in her seventies with active or convalescent COVID-19.

This chain links TRBV4-1 with TRBJ1-5; 9 nucleotides match TRBD1. The CDR3 has 18 amino acids. Trimming at V came to 4 bases and at J to 0 bases, leaving 10 bases not matched to a gene. Per the germline V gene, CDR1 is MGHRA and CDR2 is YSYEKL. The CDR3 nucleotides are TGCGCCAGCAGCCGGGAAGGGACAGGGTTCTATAGCAATCAGCCCCAGCATTTT. Amino acids: CASSREGTGFYSNQPQHF.

Note on this clone: A junction boundary mismatches the germline segment, possibly from a read error. The V call is TRBV7-9, the J call TRBJ2-3, with D possibly being TRBD2 (7 bases). The CDR3 is made up of 15 amino acids. Germline V gene data show CDR1 as SEHNR and CDR2 as FQNEAQ (reference sequence). The chain's CDR3 is CASSPGGGGTDTQYF. CDR3 coding DNA: TGTGCCAGCAGCCCTGGGGGCGGGGGCACGGATACGCAGTATTTT.

The V gene is TRBV29-1, the J gene TRBJ1-1, with 11 nucleotides matching TRBD1. This CDR3 has 14 residues. Germline assignment: CDR1 SQVTM and CDR2 ANQGSEA. V shed 1 base, J shed 10 bases, and the junction held 8 bases outside the gene matches. The DNA for the CDR3 is TGCAGCGTTGAAGCCATGGGACAGGGGGTTCGAGCTTTCTTT. Translating gives CSVEAMGQGVRAFF.

The J gene is TRBJ2-1, the V gene TRBV7-9; D gene ambiguous. The ends were cut back, 1 base at V and 5 bases at J, with 9 bases in the middle. The germline V gene has CDR1 SEHNR and CDR2 FQNEAQ (reference sequence). This CDR3 has 14 amino acids. The CDR3 bases are TGTGCCAGCAGCTTAGGAGGTGAGAACAATGAGCAGTTCTTC. Its translation is CASSLGGENNEQFF.

CDR3 in amino acids: CATSHGQGSSPLHF. The CDR3 DNA reads TGTGCCACCAGCCACGGACAGGGTAGTTCACCCCTCCACTTT. The V and J genes are TRBV15 and TRBJ1-6; 8 nucleotides match TRBD1. CDR1 and CDR2 (germline): LNHNV, YYDKDF (reference sequence). With 5 bases clipped from V and 9 bases from J, the junction kept 6 bases outside the gene matches. The CDR3 has 14 amino acids.

The genes are TRBV13 and TRBJ2-1; TRBD1 matches at 8 bases. The V gene's germline CDR1 is PRHDT and CDR2 FYEKMQ (reference sequence). The CDR3 sequence is 15 residues long. After removal of 5 bases from V and 5 bases from J, the junction contained 8 bases not matched to a gene. The CDR3 region has the DNA TGTGCCAGCAGCCCAGGACAGGGACGAGACAATGAGCAGTTCTTC. This sequence encodes CASSPGQGRDNEQFF.

CDR3 sequence: CASRRGETGAWEQYF. The CDR3, as DNA: TGTGCCAGCAGACGAGGGGAGACAGGGGCCTGGGAGCAGTACTTC. The chain recombines TRBV28 with TRBJ2-7, with 8 bases lining up with TRBD1. In germline, CDR1 is MDHEN, CDR2 SYDVKM. Germline trimming cut 6 bases from V and 7 bases from J; bases unmatched to any gene: 14. The CDR3 extends over 15 amino acids.

This sequence joins TRBV2 and TRBJ2-3, with 10 bases aligning to TRBD2. The V gene end was trimmed by 4 bases and the J gene end by 2 bases; junction bases not matched to a gene: 3. CDR3 length: 15 residues. Germline V gives CDR1 SNHLY, CDR2 FYNNEI. Here the CDR3 reads CASSASGGVTDTQYF. For the CDR3, the DNA is TGTGCCAGCAGTGCGAGCGGGGGGGTCACAGATACGCAGTATTTT. Combining the CDR3 with reference TRBV2 and TRBJ2-3 gives the whole variable domain EPEVTQTPSHQVTQMGQEVILRCVPISNHLYFYWYRQILGQKVEFLVSFYNNEISEKSEIFDDQFSVERPDGSNFTLKIRSTKLEDSAMYFCASSASGGVTDTQYFGPGTRLTVL.

CDR3 loop: CASSRRTSGQGAGGYTF. In DNA, the CDR3 is TGTGCCAGCAGTCGACGAACCTCGGGACAGGGGGCGGGGGGCTACACCTTC. The chain links TRBV27 to TRBJ1-2; 12 bases map to TRBD1. Trimming cost V 5 bases and J 8 bases; bases outside gene matches: 15. The CDR3 is made up of 17 amino acids. Germline V CDR1 and CDR2: MNHEY, SMNVEV (reference sequence).

Details on this clone: A read error may produce the germline difference seen at one junction end. This specimen includes other DNA sequences encoding the same CDR3. The chain has TRBV28 and TRBJ1-5, with D perhaps TRBD1 (6 bases). Per germline, CDR1 MDHEN and CDR2 SYDVKM. The CDR3 has 17 residues. CDR3 sequence (DNA): TGTGCCAGCAGCTCCGGTCAGGGGATGGTTAGGAATCAGCCTCAGCATTTT. Translation gives CASSSGQGMVRNQPQHF.